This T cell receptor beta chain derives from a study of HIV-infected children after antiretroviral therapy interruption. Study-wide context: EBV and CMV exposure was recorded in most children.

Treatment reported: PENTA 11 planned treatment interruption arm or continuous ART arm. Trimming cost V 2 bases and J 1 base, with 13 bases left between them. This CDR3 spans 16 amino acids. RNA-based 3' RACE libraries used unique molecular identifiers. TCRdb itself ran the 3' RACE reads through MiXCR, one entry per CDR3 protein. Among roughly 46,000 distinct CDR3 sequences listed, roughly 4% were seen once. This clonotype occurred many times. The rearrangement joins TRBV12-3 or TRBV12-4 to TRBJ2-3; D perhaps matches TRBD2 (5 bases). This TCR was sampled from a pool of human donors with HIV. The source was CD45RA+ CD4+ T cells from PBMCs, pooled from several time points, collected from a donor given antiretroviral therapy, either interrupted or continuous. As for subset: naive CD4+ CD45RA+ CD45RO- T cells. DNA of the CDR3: TGTGCCAGCAGTTTAAGACTAAACCCTGGCACAGATACGCAGTATTTT. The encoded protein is CASSLRLNPGTDTQYF.